This TCR beta chain is drawn from a study of early T cells in non-severe SARS-CoV-2 infection (dated by TCRdb to the early 2020s). Study-level background: TCR sequencing used bulk RNA from unsorted whole blood, so alpha and beta chains could not be paired.

This clonotype was recorded a few times. Its binding antigen is unknown. No base-level quality is on record; no much larger clone is a single base apart. The study was a case-control design nested within a healthcare worker cohort in London, UK, with weekly nasopharyngeal swab PCR tests and blood sampling. Healthcare workers were recruited during the week of the UK lockdown, between 23 and 31 March 2020, and followed weekly for up to about 15 weeks. Library method: 5' RACE. The instrument given in TCRdb is NextSeq 500. In the TCR library protocol, unique molecular identifiers were attached to individual cDNA molecules to correct for PCR bias and sequencing error. Both TCR alpha and beta chains were sequenced, and tight co-correlation was observed between alpha and beta sequence abundances in each sample. Per the authors' processing: Decombinator V4 was used to perform V gene, J gene and CDR3 annotation of TCR sequences. Expanded TCRs were defined as changing significantly between any two time points under a Poisson model with p below 0.0001. TCR abundances were normalised to the total number of TCRs sequenced per sample and were expressed as counts per million. MAIT TCRs were defined by TRAV1-2 paired with TRAJ12, TRAJ20 or TRAJ33, and iNKT TCRs by TRAV10 paired with TRAJ18. A search of VDJdb, accessed on 1 November 2021, was run for TCRs annotated to CMV, EBV and SARS-CoV-2, with TCRs annotated for multiple antigens excluded. TCRdb trimmed the raw reads at Q25, called clones with MiXCR and kept productive beta chains. Records with the same CDR3 protein are collapsed into one entry carrying the most frequent genes and DNA. These V and J calls rely on TCRdb rather than the paper's analysis. For this sample there are about 77,000 distinct CDR3 sequences; approximately 5% appear just once. The top ten clones comprise about 7% of the sample.

The germline V gene specifies MGHDK as CDR1 and SYGVNS as CDR2. V and J lose 0 bases and 2 bases, and a span of 6 bases separates them. Including the terminal cysteine and phenylalanine, the CDR3 comprises 14 residues. The kept DNA is CDR3 alone, 42 bases in frame from the first base. The investigation overall reported the following: VDJdb matching was skewed toward anti-spike CD8 responses, so virus-specific expansions were likely underestimated and private and CD4 specificities were missed.

This receptor was identified in an adult who was a healthcare worker with PCR-confirmed SARS-CoV-2 infection or an uninfected control (not recorded which). The sample in question was whole blood, obtained at baseline. The sequence joins TRBV25-1 to TRBJ2-3; TRBD2 is perhaps the D gene, given 5 matching bases. The DNA reads as follows: TGTGCCAGCAGTGAATATCGGGACACAGATACGCAGTATTTT. It encodes CASSEYRDTDTQYF.